One sample yielded the 9 T cell receptor beta chains listed below, sequenced in a study of blood T cell repertoires in COVID-19. Sequencing was performed with immunoSEQ multiplex PCR; in TCRdb, only in-frame clones are kept and a portion is missing. The sample lists approximately 130,000 clones, around 80% occurring once. The material sequenced was peripheral blood. The receptors were sampled from an elderly man with active or convalescent COVID-19.

The rearrangement joins TRBV5-4 to TRBJ2-5, with 8 bases that match TRBD1. Trimming removed 3 bases from V and 1 base from J; junction bases left unmatched: 2. The CDR3 runs 14 residues. CDR1 and CDR2 (germline): SGHNT, YYREEE (reference sequence). The DNA of the CDR3 is TGTGCCAGCAGCTCCGGGACAGGCCAAGAGACCCAGTACTTC. This gives the protein CASSSGTGQETQYF.

The rearrangement joins TRBV5-4 to TRBJ2-7; 9 nucleotides match TRBD1. V lost 9 bases to trimming and J lost 0 bases; unmatched junction nucleotides: 4. In germline, CDR1 is SGHNT, CDR2 YYREEE (reference sequence). CDR3 length: 13 residues. Here the CDR3 reads CANGTGSSYEQYF. The CDR3, as DNA: TGTGCCAACGGGACAGGGAGCTCCTACGAGCAGTACTTC.

This chain joins TRBV6-1 and TRBJ2-3; 12 positions match TRBD2. Trimming cost V 4 bases and J 1 base; bases outside gene matches: 3. The CDR3 contains 16 residues. Germline CDR1 reads MNHNS; CDR2 reads SASEGT. The CDR3 DNA follows: TGTGCCAGCAGTGCTCGACTAGCGGGGGGCACAGATACGCAGTATTTT. As protein: CASSARLAGGTDTQYF.

This chain uses TRBV6-5 with TRBJ2-2, with D perhaps matching TRBD2 (5 bases). The germline CDR1 and CDR2 sequences are MNHEY and SVGAGI. The V gene lost 2 bases and the J gene lost 3 bases, with 10 bases spanning the gap. The CDR3 is 15 amino acids. As DNA, the CDR3 is TGTGCCAGCAGTTACGGTCGGGGATACACCGGGGAGCTGTTTTTT. Translated, it gives CASSYGRGYTGELFF.

The chain carries TRBV5-4 and TRBJ1-2, with D perhaps TRBD1 (5 bases). V was cut by 0 bases and J by 6 bases, with 12 bases left in between. The CDR3 is 14 amino acids. Per the germline V gene, CDR1 is SGHNT and CDR2 is YYREEE (reference sequence). The CDR3 here is CASSLVQGRDGYTF. The CDR3 DNA is TGTGCCAGCAGCTTGGTGCAGGGAAGGGATGGCTACACCTTC. Full variable domain (missing parts from reference TRBV5-4 and TRBJ1-2): ETGVTQSPTHLIKTRGQQVTLRCSSQSGHNTVSWYQQALGQGPQFIFQYYREEENGRGNFPPRFSGLQFPNYSSELNVNALELDDSALYLCASSLVQGRDGYTFGSGTRLTVV.

In this sample, this clone turned up once. The V and J genes are TRBV5-4 and TRBJ1-2, with a possible D match to TRBD1 (5 bases). Trimming removed 1 base at V and 4 bases at J, with 11 bases between. This CDR3 contains 14 residues. The germline CDR1 and CDR2 sequences are SGHNT and YYREEE (reference sequence). The CDR3 sequence: CASSLQGALYGYTF. As DNA, the CDR3 is TGTGCCAGCAGCTTGCAAGGGGCCCTCTATGGCTACACCTTC.

The CDR3 DNA follows: TGTGCCAGCAGCTTACCCCTAGGAGAGCAGTACTTC. Protein: CASSLPLGEQYF. V and J are TRBV13 and TRBJ2-7; D unclear. V gave up 2 bases and J gave up 7 bases, with 9 bases separating them. Germline-derived CDR1 and CDR2 are PRHDT and FYEKMQ (reference sequence). The CDR3 sequence is 12 residues long.

The J gene is TRBJ2-5, the V gene TRBV7-2, with 15 nucleotides matching TRBD2. CDR3 size: 19 residues. V lost 5 bases and J lost 0; bases outside the gene matches: 10. Germline V gene lookup returns CDR1 SGHTA and CDR2 FQGNSA. The CDR3 nucleotides are TGTGCCAGCAGCCCTATGGGACTAGCGGGGGGCGCGTACCAAGAGACCCAGTACTTC. It yields the protein CASSPMGLAGGAYQETQYF.

The chain uses TRBV5-1 and TRBJ2-3, with 7 bases lining up with TRBD2. The V gene end was trimmed by 5 bases and the J gene end by 6 bases; junction bases not matched to a gene: 9. The CDR3 spans 14 residues. Germline loops: CDR1 SGHRS, CDR2 YFSETQ. The CDR3 region has the DNA TGCGCCAGCAGTCCCTCCTCGGGGGGTGATACGCAGTATTTT. Residues: CASSPSSGGDTQYF.